This is a list of T cell receptor beta chains from one sample in a study of cytomegalovirus exposure and HLA in healthy donors. The table came from immunoSEQ multiplex PCR; TCRdb's copy has only in-frame clones and leaves some out. Of about 120,000 clones listed, about 80% are singletons. Sequenced input: PBMCs. The receptors here all came from a female donor in good health and CMV-seropositive. Both conserved end residues are part of each CDR3. The D gene is left open where the match is weak. The size field is filled for only some rows; it gives once, few, many or a size class.

D gene | J gene | CDR3 length | clone size | V gene | CDR3 protein | CDR3 DNA
TRBD1 | TRBJ2-3 | 13 | NA | TRBV9 | CASSTTGVDTQYF | TGTGCCAGCAGCACAACAGGGGTAGATACGCAGTATTTT
TRBD2 | TRBJ2-6 | 16 | NA | TRBV7-2 | CASRDLAGGGANVLTF | TGTGCCAGCAGGGACCTAGCGGGTGGGGGGGCCAACGTCCTGACTTTC
NA | TRBJ1-1 | 15 | few | TRBV5-1 | CASSLSQTMNTEAFF | TGCGCCAGCAGCTTGTCACAGACCATGAACACTGAAGCTTTCTTT
NA | TRBJ1-2 | 13 | NA | TRBV29-1 | CGVEVAGDYGYTF | TGCGGCGTTGAGGTCGCAGGGGACTATGGCTACACCTTC
NA | TRBJ1-5 | 14 | NA | TRBV7-2 | CASSLDRGNQPQHF | TGTGCCAGCAGCTTAGACCGGGGCAATCAGCCCCAGCATTTT
TRBD1 | TRBJ2-5 | 14 | NA | TRBV2 | CASSVQGQGLTQYF | TGTGCCAGCAGTGTACAGGGGCAGGGGTTAACCCAGTACTTC
NA | TRBJ2-1 | 13 | once | TRBV5-8 | CASSFGTLDEQFF | TGTGCCAGCAGCTTCGGGACATTGGATGAGCAGTTCTTC
TRBD1 | TRBJ2-1 | 12 | NA | TRBV7-3 | CASSPQGGEQFF | TGTGCCAGCAGCCCACAGGGGGGTGAGCAGTTCTTC
TRBD1 | TRBJ1-1 | 15 | NA | TRBV5-8 | CASSSWDSPNTEAFF | TGTGCCAGCAGCAGCTGGGACAGCCCGAACACTGAAGCTTTCTTT
TRBD1 | TRBJ1-2 | 14 | few | TRBV6-1 | CASTMTGEDYGYTF | TGTGCCAGCACTATGACAGGGGAGGACTATGGCTACACCTTC
TRBD1 | TRBJ1-4 | 13 | NA | TRBV5-4 | CASSGDRDEKLFF | TGTGCCAGCAGCGGGGACAGGGACGAAAAACTGTTTTTT
TRBD1 | TRBJ1-6 | 17 | NA | TRBV5-4 | CASSLKGTGSYNSPLHF | TGTGCCAGCAGCTTGAAGGGGACAGGTTCCTATAATTCACCCCTCCACTTT
NA | TRBJ2-7 | 14 | NA | TRBV4-3 | CASSPQVSSYEQYF | TGCGCCAGCAGCCCCCAGGTTAGCTCCTACGAGCAGTACTTC
TRBD2 | TRBJ2-7 | 15 | few | TRBV5-1 | CASGIQAGGLSEQYF | TGCGCCAGCGGGATTCAAGCGGGGGGGCTCTCCGAGCAGTACTTC
TRBD2 | TRBJ2-3 | 16 | NA | TRBV18 | CASSPLLAGSTDTQYF | TGTGCCAGCTCACCCTTACTAGCGGGGAGCACAGATACGCAGTATTTT
NA | TRBJ2-3 | 14 | NA | TRBV7-3 | CASSLSQSTDTQYF | TGTGCCAGCAGCTTATCCCAAAGCACAGATACGCAGTATTTT
NA | TRBJ2-1 | 15 | NA | TRBV27 | CASSLRETGRGEQFF | TGTGCCAGCAGTTTAAGGGAGACAGGGCGGGGTGAGCAGTTCTTC
TRBD2 | TRBJ2-2 | 16 | few | TRBV5-1 | CASSFGSGGQTGELFF | TGCGCCAGCAGCTTCGGCAGCGGGGGTCAGACCGGGGAGCTGTTTTTT
TRBD1 | TRBJ2-5 | 17 | NA | TRBV19 | CASSIGAGTGGWETQYF | TGTGCCAGTAGTATAGGGGCGGGGACAGGGGGCTGGGAGACCCAGTACTTC
TRBD1 | TRBJ1-6 | 14 | NA | TRBV7-3 | CASSSTGGNSPLHF | TGTGCCAGCAGCTCGACAGGGGGGAATTCACCCCTCCACTTT
TRBD2 | TRBJ2-1 | 16 | NA | TRBV13 | CASSPFRRGGRGQQFF | TGTGCCAGCAGCCCCTTTAGGCGGGGGGGGCGGGGGCAGCAGTTCTTC
TRBD1 | TRBJ1-5 | 15 | NA | TRBV5-6 | CASSFRTGAPRPQHF | TGTGCCAGCAGCTTCCGGACAGGGGCCCCCCGACCCCAGCATTTT
TRBD2 | TRBJ2-1 | 14 | NA | TRBV19 | CASSILAGANEQFF | TGTGCCAGTAGTATATTAGCGGGGGCCAATGAGCAGTTCTTC
TRBD1 | TRBJ2-7 | 15 | NA | TRBV19 | CASSMGTGGFYEQYF | TGTGCCAGTAGTATGGGGACAGGGGGTTTCTACGAGCAGTACTTC
TRBD1 | TRBJ1-3 | 16 | NA | TRBV28 | CASSLAGGAHGNTIYF | TGTGCCAGCAGTTTGGCAGGGGGCGCACATGGAAACACCATATATTTT
TRBD1 | TRBJ1-3 | 16 | NA | TRBV7-2 | CASSRGTGSSGNTIYF | TGTGCCAGCAGCCGCGGGACAGGAAGCTCTGGAAACACCATATATTTT
NA | TRBJ1-5 | 16 | NA | TRBV7-2 | CASSPQTGLSNQPQHF | TGTGCCAGCAGCCCCCAGACAGGACTTAGCAATCAGCCCCAGCATTTT
TRBD1 | TRBJ1-4 | 14 | NA | TRBV6-6 | CASSLTGSDEKLFF | TGTGCCAGCAGCCTGACAGGGTCGGATGAAAAACTGTTTTTT
NA | TRBJ1-4 | 15 | NA | TRBV15 | CATSRQGATNEKLFF | TGTGCCACCAGCAGGCAAGGGGCAACTAATGAAAAACTGTTTTTT
NA | TRBJ1-1 | 15 | NA | TRBV18 | CASSLLNSMNTEAFF | TGTGCCAGCTCACTACTTAACTCCATGAACACTGAAGCTTTCTTT
NA | TRBJ1-3 | 14 | NA | TRBV10-3 | CAIRTGDSGNTIYF | TGTGCCATCAGGACAGGCGACTCTGGAAACACCATATATTTT
NA | TRBJ2-3 | 13 | NA | TRBV7-6 | CASSPRVTDTQYF | TGTGCCAGCAGTCCCAGGGTAACAGATACGCAGTATTTT
NA | TRBJ2-1 | 15 | NA | TRBV9 | CASSPQVLLGNEQFF | TGTGCCAGCAGCCCACAGGTTCTGCTCGGGAATGAGCAGTTCTTC
TRBD1 | TRBJ1-1 | 13 | NA | TRBV5-1 | CASGGQENTEAFF | TGCGCCAGCGGGGGACAGGAGAACACTGAAGCTTTCTTT
NA | TRBJ1-2 | 11 | NA | TRBV9 | CASSPPPGYTF | TGTGCCAGCAGCCCCCCCCCAGGCTACACCTTC
NA | TRBJ1-1 | 13 | few | TRBV6-1 | CASSERQGAEAFF | TGTGCCAGCAGTGAACGTCAGGGTGCTGAAGCTTTCTTT
TRBD2 | TRBJ2-1 | 16 | NA | TRBV9 | CASSSRLSGGINEQFF | TGTGCCAGCAGCTCCCGACTAAGCGGGGGGATCAATGAGCAGTTCTTC
TRBD1 | TRBJ2-7 | 16 | NA | TRBV18 | CASSPYRTGVSYEQYF | TGTGCCAGCTCACCTTACCGGACAGGGGTTTCCTACGAGCAGTACTTC
TRBD2 | TRBJ2-7 | 15 | NA | TRBV11-2 | CASSQIAGFSYEQYF | TGTGCCAGCAGCCAAATAGCGGGATTCTCCTACGAGCAGTACTTC
TRBD1 | TRBJ2-7 | 14 | NA | TRBV19 | CASSTGQAFYEQYF | TGTGCCAGTAGTACCGGACAGGCGTTCTACGAGCAGTACTTC
NA | TRBJ2-7 | 14 | NA | TRBV7-6 | CASSLADSPYEQYF | TGTGCCAGCAGCTTGGCGGACAGCCCCTACGAGCAGTACTTC
NA | TRBJ1-5 | 14 | NA | TRBV7-2 | CASRPGGAYQPQHF | TGTGCCAGCAGGCCCGGGGGGGCATATCAGCCCCAGCATTTT
TRBD2 | TRBJ2-2 | 17 | NA | TRBV18 | CASSPRTSGANTGELFF | TGTGCCAGCTCACCGAGGACTAGCGGGGCGAACACCGGGGAGCTGTTTTTT
NA | TRBJ2-7 | 12 | NA | TRBV18 | CASAQQGSEQYF | TGTGCCAGCGCACAACAGGGAAGCGAGCAGTACTTC
TRBD1 | TRBJ2-3 | 17 | NA | TRBV10-2 | CASRRQRQGPSTDTQYF | TGCGCCAGCAGGAGACAAAGACAGGGCCCTAGCACAGATACGCAGTATTTT